Below are 18 T cell receptor beta chains sequenced from a single sample in a study of cytomegalovirus exposure and HLA in healthy donors. Researchers ran the PCR with 60 Vbeta and 13 Jbeta primers. Assay: immunoSEQ multiplex PCR; the TCRdb copy retains only in-frame clones and omits some. The sample includes roughly 220,000 clones, approximately 70% of them seen just once. Sequenced input: PBMCs. The receptors were sampled from a middle-aged man in good health and CMV-seropositive.

This clone was observed a few times. This rearrangement joins TRBV4-1 to TRBJ2-3, with D unresolved. Germline CDR1 and CDR2: MGHRA and YSYEKL. This CDR3 contains 14 residues. V gave up 0 bases and J gave up 4 bases, with 8 bases separating them. CDR3 residues: CASSQERRPDTQYF. The CDR3 nucleotides are TGCGCCAGCAGCCAAGAACGGCGGCCAGATACGCAGTATTTT.

The chain combines TRBV7-3 with TRBJ1-1; TRBD1 matches 9 bases. With 3 bases clipped from V and 1 base from J, the junction kept 3 bases outside the gene matches. The CDR3 covers 15 residues. Looked up from germline, CDR1 is SGHTA and CDR2 is FQGTGA. The CDR3 loop reads CASSLGGQGNTEAFF. DNA for the CDR3: TGTGCCAGCAGCTTGGGGGGACAGGGGAACACTGAAGCTTTCTTT.

This chain uses TRBV13 with TRBJ2-5; TRBD2 is a possible D gene (6 bases). V lost 8 bases and J lost 3, with 13 bases in between. Germline V gives CDR1 PRHDT, CDR2 FYEKMQ (reference sequence). The CDR3 is 13 residues long. The DNA for the CDR3 is TGTGCCAGCTCTTCGTCGGGGGAAGAGACCCAGTACTTC. Translated: CASSSSGEETQYF.

J is TRBJ2-2 and V is TRBV6-5; D is perhaps TRBD2 (6 bases). The CDR3 consists of 15 residues. The germline CDR1 and CDR2 sequences are MNHEY and SVGAGI. V gave up 4 bases and J gave up 7 bases, with 16 bases separating them. The CDR3 loop reads CASSSVPGLVGELFF. The CDR3 nucleotides are TGTGCCAGCAGTTCGGTCCCGGGACTCGTCGGGGAGCTGTTTTTT.

This rearrangement joins TRBV5-6 to TRBJ2-3, with D possibly TRBD2 on 7 matching bases. The CDR3 spans 14 residues. The germline V gene encodes CDR1 SGHDT and CDR2 YYEEEE. V lost 6 bases and J lost 2, with 13 bases in between. The DNA of the CDR3 is TGTGCCAGCAAGGGGGGGCCGGTCACAGATACGCAGTATTTT. Its translation: CASKGGPVTDTQYF.

The chain uses TRBV7-3 and TRBJ2-2, with a weak D call TRBD1 (5 bases). Germline V gene data show CDR1 as SGHTA and CDR2 as FQGTGA. The CDR3 runs to 16 residues. Trimming took off 2 bases at V and 2 bases at J, with 12 bases between the two ends. The CDR3 DNA follows: TGTGCCAGCAGCTTAGGTCCAGGGCTTAACACCGGGGAGCTGTTTTTT. Translating it yields CASSLGPGLNTGELFF.

The chain employs TRBV19 and TRBJ2-1; D perhaps matches TRBD1 (6 bases). Trimming cost V 5 bases and J 7 bases, with 15 bases left between them. Germline CDR1 LNHDA, CDR2 SQIVND (reference sequence). The CDR3 sequence is 14 residues long. The CDR3: CASSPYSTGNEQFF. The CDR3 DNA reads as TGTGCCAGTAGTCCCTACTCCACAGGGAATGAGCAGTTCTTC.

This chain uses TRBV2 with TRBJ2-7, with D possibly matching TRBD1 (5 bases). The CDR3 has 14 amino acids. CDR1 is SNHLY and CDR2 is FYNNEI in the germline V gene. The V end was cut by 7 bases, the J end by 3 bases, with 16 bases between. The CDR3 spells CASTPSDTVYEQYF. The CDR3 DNA follows: TGTGCCAGCACCCCCTCGGACACCGTCTACGAGCAGTACTTC.

The J gene is TRBJ1-2, the V gene TRBV11-2, with a weak D call TRBD1 (6 bases). V lost 3 bases and J lost 3, with 8 bases in between. The CDR3 totals 13 residues. In germline, CDR1 is SGHAT, CDR2 FQNNGV. Written as DNA, the CDR3 is TGTGCCAGCAGCTTGACAGGAGACTATGGCTACACCTTC. Protein product: CASSLTGDYGYTF.

This chain uses TRBV9 with TRBJ2-3; the match to TRBD2 covers 11 bases. The CDR3 extends over 16 amino acids. The V gene end was trimmed by 4 bases and the J gene end by 5 bases; junction bases not matched to a gene: 9. Germline CDR1 and CDR2: SGDLS and YYNGEE. The chain's CDR3 is CASSRLAGGRGDTQYF. CDR3 coding DNA: TGTGCCAGCAGCCGTCTAGCGGGGGGCCGGGGAGATACGCAGTATTTT.

V usage is TRBV10-2 and J usage is TRBJ1-1, with D perhaps matching TRBD1 (6 bases). Germline lookup yields CDR1 WSHSY and CDR2 SAAADI. V lost 6 bases, J lost 1 base, and 12 bases lay in between. This CDR3 is built from 14 residues. CDR3 nucleotide sequence: TGCGCCAGCAGATCAGGGGCCGCGAACACTGAAGCTTTCTTT. Translated, it gives CASRSGAANTEAFF.

This chain joins TRBV18 and TRBJ2-3; TRBD1 is a possible D gene (5 bases). Germline CDR1 and CDR2: KGHSH and LQKENI. Between the trimmed V and J ends, which lost 1 base and 1 base, there was a span of 9 bases. The CDR3 has 15 amino acids. The CDR3 loop reads CASSPLIRGTDTQYF. The CDR3 DNA reads as TGTGCCAGCTCACCACTTATCAGGGGCACAGATACGCAGTATTTT.

This clone was observed a few times. CDR3 residues: CASSLRTGKVLENIQYF. The CDR3 nucleotides read TGTGCCAGCAGCCTAAGAACAGGGAAAGTGTTGGAAAACATTCAGTACTTC. The V call is TRBV7-2, the J call TRBJ2-4; a weak D match, TRBD1 (6 bases). Trimming stripped 5 bases from V and 5 bases from J, with 22 bases between. The germline V gene has CDR1 SGHTA and CDR2 FQGNSA. The CDR3 is made up of 17 amino acids. The whole variable domain, remainder taken from reference TRBV7-2 and TRBJ2-4, is GAGVSQSPSNKVTEKGKDVELRCDPISGHTALYWYRQSLGQGLEFLIYFQGNSAPDKSGLPSDRFSAERTGGSVSTLTIQRTQQEDSAVYLCASSLRTGKVLENIQYFGAGTRLSVL.

The chain employs TRBV6-1 and TRBJ1-5; 8 nucleotides match TRBD1. The CDR3 sequence is 13 residues long. V was pared by 7 bases and J by 7 bases, with 6 bases of the junction left unmatched. Per germline, CDR1 MNHNS and CDR2 SASEGT. This chain's CDR3 is CASNPGGGQPQHF. The CDR3 DNA reads TGTGCCAGCAACCCAGGGGGCGGACAGCCCCAGCATTTT.

This clone was seen only once. The CDR3 bases are TGCGCCAGCAGCTCCTCGAAGACAGGGGCCTACGAGCAGTACTTC. Translation: CASSSSKTGAYEQYF. The gene calls are TRBV5-1 and TRBJ2-7; 8 nucleotides align to TRBD1. The CDR3 extends over 15 amino acids. Germline-derived CDR1 and CDR2 are SGHRS and YFSETQ. V shed 3 bases, J shed 2 bases, and the junction held 7 bases outside the gene matches.

The chain uses TRBV7-9 and TRBJ1-2, with 8 bases that match TRBD1. CDR3 length: 15 residues. V was pared by 5 bases and J by 6 bases, with 11 bases of the junction left unmatched. Germline V lookup: CDR1 SEHNR, CDR2 FQNEAQ (reference sequence). The CDR3 coding sequence is TGTGCCAGCAGCCTCGCCGGACAGGGAAACCATGGCTACACCTTC. Translating it yields CASSLAGQGNHGYTF.

The genes are TRBV28 and TRBJ2-7, with D uncertain. Per germline, CDR1 MDHEN and CDR2 SYDVKM. The CDR3 sequence is 12 residues long. V lost 7 bases and J 3 bases, leaving 10 bases between the germline ends. Written as DNA, the CDR3 is TGTGCCAGCACCCCCCAATTCTACGAGCAGTACTTC. It codes for CASTPQFYEQYF.

Points on this clone: An end of the junction differs from the germline gene, which may be a read error. The chain has TRBV7-9 and TRBJ1-1; 11 positions agree with TRBD1. The germline V gene encodes CDR1 SEHNR and CDR2 FQNEAQ (reference sequence). The CDR3 is 11 amino acids. In DNA form, the CDR3 reads TGTGCCAGCAGCCGAGGACAGGGGGCACAATTT. Its protein product is CASSRGQGAQF.